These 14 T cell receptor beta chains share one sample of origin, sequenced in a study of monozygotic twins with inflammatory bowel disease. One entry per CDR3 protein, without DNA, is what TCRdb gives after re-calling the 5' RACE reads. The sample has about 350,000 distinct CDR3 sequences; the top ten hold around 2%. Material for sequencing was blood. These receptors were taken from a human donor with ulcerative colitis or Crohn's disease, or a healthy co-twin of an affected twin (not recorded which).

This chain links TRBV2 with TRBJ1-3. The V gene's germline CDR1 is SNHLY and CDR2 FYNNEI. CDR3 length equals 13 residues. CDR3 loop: CASMELSGNTIYF.

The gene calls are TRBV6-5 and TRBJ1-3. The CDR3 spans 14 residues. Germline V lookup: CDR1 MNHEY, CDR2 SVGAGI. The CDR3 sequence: CASSYSGNGNTIYF.

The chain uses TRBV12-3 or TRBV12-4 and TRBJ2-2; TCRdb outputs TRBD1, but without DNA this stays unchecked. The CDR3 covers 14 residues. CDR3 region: CASSLSPLLGELFF.

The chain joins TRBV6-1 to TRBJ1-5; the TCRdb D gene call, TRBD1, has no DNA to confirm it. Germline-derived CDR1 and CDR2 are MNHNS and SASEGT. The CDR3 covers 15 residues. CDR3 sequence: CASSEFRAGVEPQHF.

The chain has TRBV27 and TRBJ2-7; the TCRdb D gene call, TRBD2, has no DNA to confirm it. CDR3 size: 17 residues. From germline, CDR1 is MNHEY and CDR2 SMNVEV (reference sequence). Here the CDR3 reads CASSREGRGMAAYEQYF.

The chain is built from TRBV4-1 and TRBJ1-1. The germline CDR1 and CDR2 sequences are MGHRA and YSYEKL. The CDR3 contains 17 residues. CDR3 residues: CASSQVGRGRRNTEAFF.

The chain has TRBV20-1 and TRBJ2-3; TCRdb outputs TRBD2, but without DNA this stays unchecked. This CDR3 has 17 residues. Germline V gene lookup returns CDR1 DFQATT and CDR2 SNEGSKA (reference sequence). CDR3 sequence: CSAPILPGGGGTDTQYF.

The CDR3 region is CSAYPLGYNNSPLHF. The rearrangement joins TRBV20-1 to TRBJ1-6. Germline values: CDR1 DFQATT, CDR2 SNEGSKA (reference sequence). The CDR3 extends over 15 amino acids.

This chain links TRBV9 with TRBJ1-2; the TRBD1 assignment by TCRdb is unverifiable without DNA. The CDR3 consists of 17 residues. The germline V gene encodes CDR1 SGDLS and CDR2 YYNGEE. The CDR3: CASSVGVGQGKDYGYTF. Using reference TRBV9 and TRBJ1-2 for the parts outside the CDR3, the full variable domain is DSGVTQTPKHLITATGQRVTLRCSPRSGDLSVYWYQQSLDQGLQFLIQYYNGEERAKGNILERFSAQQFPDLHSELNLSSLELGDSALYFCASSVGVGQGKDYGYTFGSGTRLTVV.

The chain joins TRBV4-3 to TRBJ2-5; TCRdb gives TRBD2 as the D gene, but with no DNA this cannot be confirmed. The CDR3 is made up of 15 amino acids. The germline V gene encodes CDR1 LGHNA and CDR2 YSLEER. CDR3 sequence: CASSQGGRQQETQYF.

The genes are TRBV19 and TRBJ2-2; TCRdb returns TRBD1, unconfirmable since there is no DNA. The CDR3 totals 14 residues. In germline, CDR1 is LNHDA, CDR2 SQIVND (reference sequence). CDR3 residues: CASTFWPVTGELFF.

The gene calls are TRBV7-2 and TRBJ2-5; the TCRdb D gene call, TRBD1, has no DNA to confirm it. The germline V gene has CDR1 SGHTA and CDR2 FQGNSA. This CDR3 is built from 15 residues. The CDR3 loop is CASSLDRQGSETQYF.

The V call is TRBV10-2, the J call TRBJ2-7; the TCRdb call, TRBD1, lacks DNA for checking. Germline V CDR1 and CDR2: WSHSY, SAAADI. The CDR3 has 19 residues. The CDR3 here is CASSESVDSKKLRNYEQYF.

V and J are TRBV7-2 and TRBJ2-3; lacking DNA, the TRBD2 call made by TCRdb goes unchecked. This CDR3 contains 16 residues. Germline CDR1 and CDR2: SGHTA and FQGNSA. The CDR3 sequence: CASSLQRGGDTDTQYF.